This T cell receptor beta chain came from a study of blood T cell repertoires in COVID-19. Turning to the study itself: Acute and convalescent COVID-19 specimens originated in the United States, Italy and Spain. T cells, B-cell-depleted T cells, or PBMCs supplied cDNA or gDNA.

Only in-frame clones appear in the TCRdb table, and some are missing; sequencing was by immunoSEQ multiplex PCR. The sample records under 350,000 clones, 80% to 90% being singletons. Trimming removed 1 base from V and 1 base from J, with 13 bases in between. Germline assignment: CDR1 LGHDT and CDR2 YNNKEL (reference sequence). CDR3 size: 16 residues. The chain couples TRBV3-1 (or the pseudogene TRBV3-2) to TRBJ1-2; the D gene is possibly TRBD1 (6 bases). This clonotype originated in a woman aged 70-85 years with acute or convalescent COVID-19. The sequencing sample was made of peripheral blood. The chain's CDR3 is CASSQVSGVYNYGYTF. In DNA, the CDR3 is TGTGCCAGCAGCCAAGTTTCAGGGGTATATAACTATGGCTACACCTTC.